Listed below are T cell receptor beta chains from one sample, sequenced in a study of response to subunit inactivated influenza vaccine. TCRdb analysed the RT-PCR reads with MiXCR anew, one entry per CDR3 protein. The sample lists 610,000 or so distinct CDR3 sequences; 13% to 15% were seen once. Material: PBMCs from blood, obtained approximately 12 days after vaccination. All receptors derive from a man between 50 and 59 years old who received an inactivated influenza vaccine. Each CDR3 is given with its conserved first and last residue. The D gene is left open where the match is weak. Expanded clones are given a class, and other clones once, few, many or no size at all.

15	.	TRBV4-3	TRBJ2-7	.	CASSQDGSANGEQYF	TGCGCCAGCAGCCAAGATGGTAGCGCTAACGGCGAGCAGTACTTC
14	few	TRBV15	TRBJ1-6	.	CATTRGQGNSPLHF	TGTGCCACCACCAGGGGCCAGGGAAATTCACCCCTCCACTTT
15	few	TRBV6-1	TRBJ2-7	TRBD1	CASSQDRGPSYEQYF	TGTGCCAGCAGTCAGGACAGGGGGCCGTCCTACGAGCAGTACTTC
17	many	TRBV29-1	TRBJ2-7	TRBD1	CSVEGEGQGMARNEQYF	TGCAGCGTTGAAGGGGAGGGACAGGGGATGGCGAGGAACGAGCAGTACTTC
18	.	TRBV6-1	TRBJ1-1	TRBD1	CASSITGGRGRVNTEAFF	TGTGCCAGCTCTATAACAGGTGGCAGGGGGCGCGTGAACACTGAAGCTTTCTTT
15	few	TRBV4-2	TRBJ2-7	.	CASSQDLLGVGEQYF	TGTGCCAGCAGCCAAGATCTTTTGGGGGTGGGGGAGCAGTACTTC
17	few	TRBV20-1	TRBJ2-1	TRBD2	CSANFRTSGRPYNEQFF	TGCAGTGCTAATTTCCGGACTAGCGGGAGGCCCTACAATGAGCAGTTCTTC
13	few	TRBV28	TRBJ1-1	.	CASSFFSSTEAFF	TGTGCCAGCAGTTTTTTCTCTTCCACTGAAGCTTTCTTT
13	.	TRBV29-1	TRBJ2-1	TRBD1	CSVGPGGYNEQFF	TGCAGCGTCGGGCCAGGGGGCTACAATGAGCAGTTCTTC
17	.	TRBV7-2	TRBJ1-2	.	CASSLGGSGGRSYGYTF	TGTGCCAGCAGCTTAGGGGGTAGCGGGGGTCGCTCCTATGGCTACACCTTC
12	few	TRBV28	TRBJ2-1	.	CASSLFIRELFF	TGTGCCAGCAGTTTATTTATCCGGGAGTTGTTCTTC
16	many	TRBV4-3	TRBJ1-5	TRBD1	CASSQDIGQGAGPQHF	TGCGCCAGCAGCCAAGATATCGGACAGGGAGCTGGGCCCCAGCATTTT
14	.	TRBV11-2	TRBJ2-1	.	CASSLVPSYNEQFF	TGTGCCAGCAGCTTAGTCCCCTCATACAATGAGCAGTTCTTC
16	many	TRBV27	TRBJ1-6	.	CASSLRGSSYNSPLHF	TGTGCCAGCAGTTTACGGGGGAGCTCCTATAATTCACCCCTCCACTTT
14	.	TRBV12-3/TRBV12-4	TRBJ2-5	.	CASSSLGIQETQYF	TGTGCCAGCAGCTCTTTGGGGATACAAGAGACCCAGTACTTC
16	.	TRBV5-1	TRBJ1-1	.	CASSILGQTMNTEAFF	TGCGCCAGCAGCATCCTCGGACAGACCATGAACACTGAAGCTTTCTTT
15	few	TRBV25-1	TRBJ1-4	.	CASSEYPGDGEKLFF	TGTGCCAGCAGTGAATATCCCGGTGATGGCGAAAAACTGTTTTTT
15	.	TRBV20-1	TRBJ2-1	TRBD1	CSARPTGEAYNEQFF	TGCAGTGCTAGACCGACAGGGGAAGCCTACAATGAGCAGTTCTTC
14	few	TRBV4-2	TRBJ1-2	.	CASSQDSIPYGYTF	TGTGCCAGCAGCCAAGATTCAATTCCGTATGGCTACACCTTC
12	many	TRBV5-1	TRBJ1-6	.	CASTEGGSPLHF	TGCGCCAGCACCGAAGGGGGTTCACCCCTCCACTTT
15	few	TRBV7-3	TRBJ2-4	.	CASSLDALAKNIQYF	TGTGCCAGCAGCTTGGACGCCTTAGCCAAAAACATTCAGTACTTC
16	.	TRBV6-1	TRBJ2-3	TRBD2	CASSTFSGGAGDTQYF	TGTGCCAGCAGCACCTTCAGCGGGGGGGCGGGAGATACGCAGTATTTT
13	few	TRBV14	TRBJ2-7	TRBD2	CASRAGGSDEQYF	TGTGCCAGCAGGGCGGGAGGGAGCGACGAGCAGTACTTC
15	few	TRBV28	TRBJ2-3	.	CASSKRDKNTDTQYF	TGTGCCAGCAGCAAAAGGGACAAGAACACAGATACGCAGTATTTT
16	few	TRBV12-3/TRBV12-4	TRBJ2-1	.	CASSRQGPLIGPEQFF	TGTGCCAGCAGCCGTCAGGGGCCCCTCATTGGCCCAGAGCAGTTCTTC
15	few	TRBV7-2	TRBJ2-2	.	CASRYRGLDTGELFF	TGTGCCAGCAGATACCGCGGCCTTGACACCGGGGAGCTGTTTTTT
14	.	TRBV25-1	TRBJ2-5	TRBD2	CASSAEAGRETQYF	TGTGCCAGCAGTGCCGAAGCGGGGAGGGAGACCCAGTACTTC
14	.	TRBV7-8	TRBJ2-5	TRBD1	CASSLFTGEETQYF	TGTGCCAGCAGCTTATTCACAGGGGAAGAGACCCAGTACTTC
17	.	TRBV4-3	TRBJ2-3	TRBD2	CASSQDLPSGSTDTQYF	TGCGCCAGCAGCCAAGATCTGCCTAGCGGGAGCACAGATACGCAGTATTTT
15	few	TRBV3-1	TRBJ2-1	.	CASGAGARSYNEQFF	TGTGCCAGCGGGGCCGGGGCTCGCTCCTACAATGAGCAGTTCTTC
15	few	TRBV15	TRBJ2-5	.	CATSSGAGSGETQYF	TGTGCCACCAGCTCCGGGGCAGGCTCAGGCGAGACCCAGTACTTC
17	few	TRBV7-3	TRBJ2-3	.	CASSLSPGRGWKDTQYF	TGTGCCAGCAGCTTATCGCCGGGTCGCGGGTGGAAAGATACGCAGTATTTT
14	.	TRBV19	TRBJ2-5	TRBD1	CASKRDRQQETQYF	TGTGCCAGTAAAAGGGACAGACAGCAAGAGACCCAGTACTTC
13	.	TRBV6-6	TRBJ2-7	.	CASNQESSYEQYF	TGTGCCAGCAACCAAGAGAGCTCCTACGAGCAGTACTTC
15	many	TRBV18	TRBJ2-2	TRBD2	CASSSGGRRTGELFF	TGTGCCAGCTCGAGCGGGGGGCGAAGGACCGGGGAGCTGTTTTTT